The 28 T cell receptor beta chains reported below all come from one sample, sequenced in a study of T cell repertoires in cytomegalovirus infection. Their recognized antigens are unknown. One entry per CDR3 protein, called by TCRdb with MiXCR from the reads. The repertoire holds hundreds of thousands of distinct CDR3 sequences, with more than 25% as singletons. This specimen consisted of cultured CD8+ T cells from PBMCs, obtained from culture after CMV antigen stimulation. These receptors were collected from a human donor in good health (CMV status not recorded). Some clones in this sample may be carry-over from other donors' samples.

The V and J genes are TRBV7-6 and TRBJ2-6; D is perhaps TRBD2 (6 bases). The CDR3 is 18 amino acids. Germline lookup yields CDR1 SGHVS and CDR2 FNYEAQ. Trimming pared 8 bases from V and 0 bases from J, leaving 20 bases between. Here the CDR3 DNA reads TGTGCCAGCTCGCCCGGTAGCGGTACCTTCTCTGGGGCCAACGTCCTGACTTTC. Translating gives CASSPGSGTFSGANVLTF.

The chain links TRBV5-4 to TRBJ1-2, with 9 bases that match TRBD1. The V and J ends lost 4 bases and 4 bases, in that order; junction bases with no gene match: 5. The length of the CDR3 is 14 residues. Germline V CDR1 and CDR2: SGHNT, YYREEE (reference sequence). CDR3 loop: CASSRDRESYGYTF. The CDR3 nucleotides read TGTGCCAGCAGCCGGGACAGGGAGAGCTATGGCTACACCTTC.

This clonotype turned up a few times. The rearrangement links TRBV4-2 to TRBJ1-1; D possibly corresponds to TRBD1 (5 bases). Per germline, CDR1 LGHNA and CDR2 YNFKEQ. The CDR3 is 15 residues long. Trimming cost V 8 bases and J 3 bases, with 19 bases left between them. The CDR3 bases are TGTGCCAGCCTCCGGGACCTCTCGGGAGACACTGAAGCTTTCTTT. Its protein is CASLRDLSGDTEAFF.

This clonotype was detected a few times. CDR3 in amino acids: CASSSSLVPSNGYTF. The CDR3 DNA follows: TGTGCCAGCAGCTCATCGCTTGTACCGTCGAATGGCTACACCTTC. The rearrangement joins TRBV7-3 to TRBJ1-2; the D is unclear. In germline, CDR1 is SGHTA, CDR2 FQGTGA. V was shortened by 4 bases and J by 6 bases, with 18 bases between the two germline ends. This CDR3 contains 15 residues. The full variable domain, in which reference TRBV7-3 and TRBJ1-2 provide the parts outside the CDR3, is GAGVSQTPSNKVTEKGKYVELRCDPISGHTALYWYRQSLGQGPEFLIYFQGTGAADDSGLPNDRFFAVRPEGSVSTLKIQRTERGDSAVYLCASSSSLVPSNGYTFGSGTRLTVV.

This clonotype was observed a few times. The rearrangement joins TRBV7-9 to TRBJ2-5; D unresolved. Per germline, CDR1 SEHNR and CDR2 FQNEAQ (reference sequence). Trimming pared 7 bases from V and 2 bases from J, leaving 23 bases between. CDR3 length equals 17 residues. The CDR3 spells CASTPSKVGFGQETQYF. The CDR3 DNA reads as TGTGCCAGCACTCCCTCGAAGGTTGGATTCGGGCAAGAGACCCAGTACTTC.

About this clonotype itself: The junction departs from the called germline gene at one end, perhaps through a read error. The chain employs TRBV7-3 and TRBJ1-2; D gene unclear. The CDR3 sequence is 12 residues long. Germline V gene data show CDR1 as SGHTA and CDR2 as FQGTGA. The CDR3 is CANSLAGNGYTF. The CDR3, as DNA: TGTGCCAACAGCTTAGCAGGAAACGGCTACACCTTC.

The chain is built from TRBV27 and TRBJ2-7, with 7 bases matching TRBD1. CDR3 size: 16 residues. V shed 5 bases and J 0 bases; nucleotides not matched to a gene: 10. Germline V gene data show CDR1 as MNHEY and CDR2 as SMNVEV (reference sequence). For the CDR3, the DNA is TGTGCCAGCAGTGAAATTCGGACAGGAGGCTCCTACGAGCAGTACTTC. Amino acid sequence: CASSEIRTGGSYEQYF.

This clonotype was found many times. V and J are TRBV7-2 and TRBJ2-1; the D is unclear. V was cut by 1 base and J by 2 bases, with 12 bases left in between. CDR1 and CDR2 (germline): SGHTA, FQGNSA. The length of the CDR3 is 16 residues. CDR3 nucleotide sequence: TGTGCCAGCAGCTTAGGGGTGTGGATTCCCTACAATGAGCAGTTCTTC. It translates to CASSLGVWIPYNEQFF.

This clonotype has more than one count but fewer than ten. V usage is TRBV10-3 and J usage is TRBJ1-2; D unresolved. V was shortened by 3 bases and J by 1 base, with 18 bases between the two germline ends. CDR1 is ENHRY, CDR2 SYGVKD, per germline. The CDR3 consists of 17 residues. CDR3 nucleotides: TGTGCCATCAGTGAATCTAAGAGGAGGGAAGATAACTATGGCTACACCTTC. Its translation: CAISESKRREDNYGYTF.

The chain has TRBV20-1 and TRBJ1-5; D is perhaps TRBD1 (5 bases). Trimming removed 5 bases at V and 0 bases at J, with 11 bases between. The CDR3 sequence is 14 residues long. The germline V gene encodes CDR1 DFQATT and CDR2 SNEGSKA (reference sequence). CDR3 bases: TGCAGTGCTGTAGACAGCGATAGCAATCAGCCCCAGCATTTT. Translation: CSAVDSDSNQPQHF.

This clonotype is medium-sized in the sample. The chain employs TRBV4-1 and TRBJ2-6; D possibly corresponds to TRBD1 (5 bases). The V gene's germline CDR1 is MGHRA and CDR2 YSYEKL. This CDR3 spans 20 amino acids. The germline V and J ends were trimmed by 1 base and 4 bases, with 23 bases remaining between them. The CDR3, as DNA: TGCGCCAGCAGCCAAGGATGGTGGGGCCGACCGATCCGCGGGGCCAACGTCCTGACTTTC. Translated, it gives CASSQGWWGRPIRGANVLTF.

The rearrangement joins TRBV5-5 to TRBJ1-1; 7 nucleotides align to TRBD1. Germline trimming cut 4 bases from V and 2 bases from J; bases unmatched to any gene: 17. This CDR3 comprises 18 residues. Germline V gene data show CDR1 as SGHKS and CDR2 as YYEKEE (reference sequence). This CDR3 reads CASSPDRDWPIANTEAFF. In DNA, the CDR3 is TGTGCCAGCAGCCCAGACAGGGATTGGCCCATAGCAAACACTGAAGCTTTCTTT.

Concerning this clonotype itself: One base away lies a much larger clone, so this may be a sequencing read error. This sequence joins TRBV12-3 or TRBV12-4 and TRBJ2-5; D might be TRBD2 (6 bases). This CDR3 comprises 18 residues. The germline V and J ends were trimmed by 4 bases and 4 bases, with 25 bases remaining between them. This CDR3 reads CASSSSSSSVDGGETQYF. The CDR3 DNA is TGTGCCAGCAGTTCATCCTCGTCTAGCGTCGATGGGGGAGAGACCCAGTACTTC.

This clonotype was recorded once. No DNA is shown, since the ends of the CDR3 on it are uncertain; the CDR3 is the one TCRdb lists. The chain joins TRBV7-6 to TRBJ2-6; the table's TRBD2 call for D was not verified on the DNA. The CDR3 has 18 amino acids, counting both end residues. Germline V gene sequence: CDR1 SGHVS, CDR2 FNYEAQ. The CDR3 region is CASRSLDKPSSGANVLTF.

A remark on this clonotype: A read error may be the cause here, since a much bigger clone is one base away. The J gene is TRBJ2-1, the V gene TRBV5-1, with unresolved D. This CDR3 is built from 15 residues. The germline CDR1 and CDR2 sequences are SGHRS and YFSETQ. The CDR3 nucleotides read TGCGTCAGCAGCTTGGACCCTGGGGATTACAATGAGCAGTTCTTC. Translating it yields CVSSLDPGDYNEQFF.

There are a few counts of this clonotype. The CDR3 protein is CASTLLELISYEQYV. The CDR3 DNA sequence: TGTGCCAGCACCCTTCTAGAGCTTATCTCCTACGAGCAGTACGTC. The chain has TRBV7-3 and TRBJ2-7; D gene unclear. The length of the CDR3 is 15 residues. Deletions cut 7 bases from V and 0 bases from J, with 16 bases between. The germline V gene has CDR1 SGHTA and CDR2 FQGTGA.

V and J are TRBV20-1 and TRBJ2-2; 7 bases map to TRBD1. V gave up 5 bases and J gave up 3 bases; unmatched junction bases: 6. From germline, CDR1 is DFQATT and CDR2 SNEGSKA (reference sequence). The CDR3 has 14 residues. DNA for the CDR3: TGCAGTGCTTACCGGGACAGAGACACCGGGGAGCTGTTTTTT. As protein: CSAYRDRDTGELFF.

The rearrangement uses TRBV12-3 or TRBV12-4 and TRBJ1-1; D not certain. This CDR3 region has 13 residues. Trimming removed 4 bases at V and 0 bases at J, with 6 bases between. The CDR3 coding sequence is TGTGCCAGCAGTTCCGCCATGAACACTGAAGCTTTCTTT. Translating gives CASSSAMNTEAFF.

With regard to this clonotype: A much bigger clone sits one base away, suggesting this may be a read error. The chain links TRBV5-6 to TRBJ2-7; 9 bases fit TRBD1. Per the germline V gene, CDR1 is SGHDT and CDR2 is YYEEEE. V shed 0 bases, J shed 6 bases, and the junction held 19 bases outside the gene matches. The CDR3 contains 19 residues. CDR3 protein: CASSLAVSGQGEDRGEQYF. The CDR3 DNA reads as TGTGCCAGCAGCTTGGCGGTTTCGGGACAGGGTGAGGATCGTGGCGAGCAGTACTTC.

The rearrangement joins TRBV25-1 to TRBJ2-7; D may correspond to TRBD1 or TRBD2 (7 bases each). Germline V gene sequence: CDR1 MGHDK, CDR2 SYGVNS. The CDR3 is 15 residues long. The V gene lost 1 base and the J gene lost 5 bases, with 15 bases spanning the gap. CDR3 protein: CASSEWAGGAHEQYF. The CDR3 nucleotides read TGTGCCAGCAGTGAATGGGCAGGGGGGGCCCACGAGCAGTACTTC.

The V gene is TRBV7-6, the J gene TRBJ2-3; 16 bases fit TRBD2. This CDR3 has 18 amino acids. Germline CDR1 SGHVS, CDR2 FNYEAQ. The V segment lost 5 bases and the J segment 2 bases; nucleotides outside the gene matches: 7. Here the CDR3 DNA reads TGTGCCAGCAGCCCAAAGGGACTAGCGGGGGGGTTCACAGATACGCAGTATTTT. This encodes CASSPKGLAGGFTDTQYF. The full variable domain, with the rest looked up from reference TRBV7-6 and TRBJ2-3, is GAGVSQSPRYKVTKRGQDVALRCDPISGHVSLYWYRQALGQGPEFLTYFNYEAQQDKSGLPNDRFSAERPEGSISTLTIQRTEQRDSAMYRCASSPKGLAGGFTDTQYFGPGTRLTVL.

The rearrangement links TRBV6-1 to TRBJ2-7; D gene unclear. This CDR3 has 14 residues. The V and J ends lost 4 bases and 4 bases respectively, with 14 bases between them. Germline CDR1 MNHNS, CDR2 SASEGT. The CDR3 reads CASSALSDWYEQYF. The DNA of the CDR3 is TGTGCCAGCAGTGCCCTATCCGACTGGTACGAGCAGTACTTC.

The rearrangement joins TRBV5-1 to TRBJ2-1; no firm D call. Germline V lookup: CDR1 SGHRS, CDR2 YFSETQ. This CDR3 is built from 15 residues. V was clipped by 4 bases and J by 0 bases, with 11 bases between them. Here the CDR3 DNA reads TGCGCCAGCAGCCAAACTCTTAGCTCCTACAATGAGCAGTTCTTC. This codes for CASSQTLSSYNEQFF.

In this sample, this clonotype turned up many times. This chain links TRBV7-2 with TRBJ2-1, with TRBD1 as a possible D gene (6 bases). The germline gives CDR1 SGHTA, CDR2 FQGNSA. The V gene lost 7 bases and the J gene lost 8 bases, with 21 bases spanning the gap. The CDR3 loop spans 15 amino acids. CDR3 in amino acids: CASTRGVFMVYEQFF. CDR3 sequence (DNA): TGTGCCAGCACCAGGGGAGTGTTTATGGTATATGAGCAGTTCTTC.

This clonotype was counted many times. The chain links TRBV12-3 or TRBV12-4 to TRBJ2-2, with 11 bases aligning to TRBD1. This CDR3 region has 15 residues. V lost 6 bases and J lost 3; bases outside the gene matches: 3. The CDR3 region has the DNA TGTGCCAGCAGGGACAGGGGGCGCGACACCGGGGAGCTGTTTTTT. Translating it yields CASRDRGRDTGELFF.

The chain is built from TRBV7-2 and TRBJ2-3, with no clear D. The ends were cut back, 4 bases at V and 1 base at J, with 9 bases in the middle. CDR3 length: 14 amino acids. Looked up from germline, CDR1 is SGHTA and CDR2 is FQGNSA. The DNA for the CDR3 is TGTGCCAGCAGCTCCGAGGACGGCACAGATACGCAGTATTTT. Amino acid sequence: CASSSEDGTDTQYF.

V gene TRBV14 combines with J gene TRBJ2-3; TRBD1 is a possible D gene (5 bases). Trimming took 6 bases from V and 4 from J, leaving 11 bases between them. Germline lookup yields CDR1 SGHDN and CDR2 FVKESK. The CDR3 has 13 residues. The CDR3 sequence: CASRGREADTQYF. CDR3 in DNA: TGTGCCAGCAGGGGGCGTGAAGCAGATACGCAGTATTTT.

This clonotype was seen at least ten times. V and J are TRBV12-3 or TRBV12-4 and TRBJ2-7, with D unclear. The V and J ends lost 4 bases and 2 bases respectively, with 9 bases between them. The CDR3 sequence is 13 residues long. DNA for the CDR3: TGTGCCAGCAGTTATGGGAAGACCTACGAGCAGTACGTC. It yields the protein CASSYGKTYEQYV.